One and the same sample provided the 27 T cell receptor beta chains below, sequenced in a study of CD8 T cells in Susac syndrome (dated by TCRdb to 2018 to 2020). Library preparation was by the immunoSEQ multiplex PCR assay. RNA was extracted using the RNeasy kit, and roughly 0.45 to 1 microgram was reverse transcribed with random hexamers. The public reads were reanalyzed by TCRdb: fastp trimming at Q25, MiXCR alignment, in-frame beta chains only. Every entry covers one CDR3 protein and lists the most common genes and DNA from its rows. Within this sample are some 52,000 distinct CDR3 sequences, with 93% of them counted one time only. The top ten clones comprise about 0.54% of the sample. The sequenced sample was CD8+ T cells from PBMCs. The receptors shown here come from a human donor with multiple sclerosis.

The chain recombines TRBV25-1 with TRBJ1-1; D is unclear. The ends were cut back, 6 bases at V and 1 base at J, with 6 bases in the middle. There are 12 residues in the CDR3. Germline V gene lookup returns CDR1 MGHDK and CDR2 SYGVNS. This CDR3 is CASRSGNTEAFF. The DNA for the CDR3 is TGTGCCAGCAGGTCAGGGAACACTGAAGCTTTCTTT.

This sequence joins TRBV15 and TRBJ1-2; 10 nucleotides line up with TRBD1. In germline, CDR1 is LNHNV, CDR2 YYDKDF (reference sequence). The CDR3 covers 15 residues. Trimming removed 3 bases from V and 5 bases from J; junction bases left unmatched: 6. CDR3 sequence: CATSSPGQGGYGYTF. CDR3 nucleotides: TGTGCCACCAGCAGTCCTGGACAGGGGGGGTATGGCTACACCTTC.

The chain combines TRBV20-1 with TRBJ2-3, with TRBD1 identical over 8 bases. Germline V CDR1 and CDR2: DFQATT, SNEGSKA (reference sequence). V gave up 0 bases and J gave up 2 bases; unmatched junction bases: 10. The CDR3 sequence is 17 residues long. CDR3: CSARDSGRQGITDTQYF. CDR3 nucleotide sequence: TGCAGTGCTAGAGATAGTGGGAGACAGGGGATCACAGATACGCAGTATTTT.

V usage is TRBV28 and J usage is TRBJ1-1, with D tentatively TRBD1 (5 bases). Germline V CDR1 and CDR2: MDHEN, SYDVKM. The CDR3 loop spans 16 amino acids. The ends were cut back, 2 bases at V and 0 bases at J, with 13 bases in the middle. The CDR3 is CASSLGDEGLNTEAFF. As DNA, the CDR3 is TGTGCCAGCAGTTTAGGGGACGAGGGATTGAACACTGAAGCTTTCTTT.

The chain joins TRBV7-9 to TRBJ2-7; D not certain. The ends were cut back, 1 base at V and 3 bases at J, with 10 bases in the middle. CDR1 and CDR2 (germline): SEHNR, FQNEAQ (reference sequence). The CDR3 consists of 14 residues. CDR3 nucleotide sequence: TGTGCCAGCAGCTTAGACTCGGAGTACTACGAGCAGTACTTC. This gives the protein CASSLDSEYYEQYF.

The chain carries TRBV7-9 and TRBJ2-7; a weak D match, TRBD1 (6 bases). There are 12 residues in the CDR3. Trimming pared 4 bases from V and 7 bases from J, leaving 11 bases between. The germline CDR1 and CDR2 sequences are SEHNR and FQNEAQ (reference sequence). CDR3 nucleotide sequence: TGTGCCAGCAGCTCAAGGGGGACGGAGCAGTACTTC. It codes for CASSSRGTEQYF.

This clonotype was found once. CDR3 DNA sequence: TGTGCCAGCAGCTTGAGATCGGGGCACGAGCAGTACTTC. Encoded protein: CASSLRSGHEQYF. The chain links TRBV5-6 to TRBJ2-7, with D perhaps given as TRBD1 or TRBD2 (5 bases each). The CDR3 sequence is 13 residues long. Germline lookup yields CDR1 SGHDT and CDR2 YYEEEE. V lost 1 base and J 5 bases, leaving 10 bases between the germline ends.

This chain connects TRBV3-1 to TRBJ1-5, with TRBD1 as a possible D gene (6 bases). Per the germline V gene, CDR1 is LGHDT and CDR2 is YNNKEL (reference sequence). V shed 4 bases and J shed 7 bases, with 23 bases lying between them. The CDR3 runs 17 residues. CDR3 sequence: CASSLNAGASTGQPQHF. Written as DNA, the CDR3 is TGTGCCAGCAGCCTCAATGCGGGGGCCTCTACCGGCCAGCCCCAGCATTTT.

This chain's CDR3 is CASSQGRGRGNTIYF. The CDR3 DNA sequence: TGCGCCAGCAGCCAAGGGAGGGGTCGTGGAAACACCATATATTTT. V is TRBV4-3 and J is TRBJ1-3, with D possibly TRBD1 on 5 matching bases. Germline V gene data show CDR1 as LGHNA and CDR2 as YSLEER. CDR3 length: 15 residues. V was pared by 1 base and J by 3 bases, with 10 bases between.

The chain uses TRBV19 and TRBJ2-3; D not resolved. V was clipped by 0 bases and J by 10 bases, with 8 bases between them. The CDR3 totals 12 residues. CDR1 LNHDA and CDR2 SQIVND come from the germline V gene (reference sequence). CDR3 DNA: TGTGCCAGTAGTATAGAAGCCGGTTCGCAGTATTTT. Translating it yields CASSIEAGSQYF.

This sequence joins TRBV12-3 or TRBV12-4 and TRBJ2-3; a possible D gene is TRBD2 (5 bases). V lost 5 bases and J 4 bases, leaving 19 bases between the germline ends. The CDR3 consists of 16 residues. CDR3: CASSPPSPGIPDTQYF. The CDR3 DNA reads as TGTGCCAGCAGTCCCCCCTCTCCGGGAATCCCAGATACGCAGTATTTT.

The chain uses TRBV7-6 and TRBJ2-5, with unresolved D. The CDR3 is 13 amino acids. CDR1 is SGHVS, CDR2 FNYEAQ, per germline. The V and J ends lost 4 bases and 1 base respectively, with 7 bases between them. The CDR3 bases are TGTGCCAGCAGCTCTAAACCCCAAGAGACCCAGTACTTC. It translates to CASSSKPQETQYF.

The CDR3 loop is CASSLTRFMNTEAFF. The CDR3 nucleotides read TGTGCCAGCAGCTTGACACGCTTTATGAACACTGAAGCTTTCTTT. V and J are TRBV7-9 and TRBJ1-1, with D uncertain. V was cut by 3 bases and J by 0 bases, with 11 bases left in between. The V gene's germline CDR1 is SEHNR and CDR2 FQNEAQ (reference sequence). The CDR3 length is 15 residues. The variable domain in full, with the rest retrieved from reference TRBV7-9 and TRBJ1-1, is DTGVSQNPRHKITKRGQNVTFRCDPISEHNRLYWYRQTLGQGPEFLTYFQNEAQLEKSRLLSDRFSAERPKGSFSTLEIQRTEQGDSAMYLCASSLTRFMNTEAFFGQGTRLTVV.

The CDR3 loop is CAWSVNEQFF. The CDR3 coding sequence is TGTGCCTGGAGTGTCAATGAGCAGTTCTTC. This chain joins TRBV30 and TRBJ2-1; D call uncertain. Trimming pared 0 bases from V and 6 bases from J, leaving 0 bases between. Germline CDR1 and CDR2: GTSNPN and SVGIG (reference sequence). The CDR3 length is 10 residues.

The chain has TRBV29-1 and TRBJ2-7; perhaps D is TRBD1 or TRBD2 (5 bases each). V gave up 0 bases and J gave up 7 bases, with 22 bases separating them. Germline loops: CDR1 SQVTM, CDR2 ANQGSEA. This CDR3 region has 16 residues. CDR3 nucleotides: TGCAGCGTTGAAGATGCCCGCCAGGGCCTGGACTGGGAGCAGTACTTC. Amino acids: CSVEDARQGLDWEQYF.

This clonotype was recorded once. CDR3 residues: CATRMSGNQPQHF. The CDR3 DNA is TGTGCCACCCGGATGTCAGGCAATCAGCCCCAGCATTTT. The rearrangement uses TRBV27 and TRBJ1-5; D is unresolved. The CDR3 runs 13 residues. Trimming removed 10 bases at V and 2 bases at J, with 12 bases between. Germline-derived CDR1 and CDR2 are MNHEY and SMNVEV (reference sequence).

The chain recombines TRBV20-1 with TRBJ2-3, with TRBD2 identical over 12 bases. CDR3 length: 15 residues. CDR1 is DFQATT and CDR2 is SNEGSKA in the germline V gene (reference sequence). V gave up 0 bases and J gave up 12 bases; unmatched junction bases: 10. In DNA, the CDR3 is TGCAGTGCTAGAGATCTAGGCCTAGCGGGGGGGGGACAGTATTTT. This codes for CSARDLGLAGGGQYF.

The chain employs TRBV27 and TRBJ2-2; 9 nucleotides align to TRBD1. J lost 2 bases, V lost 7 bases, and 8 bases had no gene match. From germline, CDR1 is MNHEY and CDR2 SMNVEV (reference sequence). The CDR3 is made up of 16 amino acids. The DNA for the CDR3 is TGTGCCAGCACTGGGACAGGGACCCCTAACACCGGGGAGCTGTTTTTT. Its protein is CASTGTGTPNTGELFF.

The rearrangement joins TRBV30 to TRBJ1-5; TRBD1 matches 9 bases. CDR3 length: 15 amino acids. Per germline, CDR1 GTSNPN and CDR2 SVGIG (reference sequence). Trimming cost V 3 bases and J 6 bases; bases outside gene matches: 9. The CDR3: CAWRDRGFESQPQHF. The CDR3 DNA reads TGTGCCTGGAGGGACAGGGGTTTCGAAAGTCAGCCCCAGCATTTT.

The V gene is TRBV9, the J gene TRBJ1-1, with 9 bases lining up with TRBD1. This CDR3 contains 13 residues. The germline V gene has CDR1 SGDLS and CDR2 YYNGEE. The V and J ends lost 3 bases and 8 bases, in that order; junction bases with no gene match: 5. The CDR3 DNA follows: TGTGCCAGCAGCGCCGGGACAGGGATCGAAGCTTTCTTT. Residues: CASSAGTGIEAFF.

The J gene is TRBJ2-1, the V gene TRBV11-2; no clear D gene. V lost 4 bases, J lost 6 bases, and 7 bases lay in between. CDR1 is SGHAT, CDR2 FQNNGV, per germline. The CDR3 covers 12 residues. This CDR3 reads CASSSLGNEQFF. The CDR3 nucleotides are TGTGCCAGCAGCTCCTTGGGCAATGAGCAGTTCTTC.

The rearrangement links TRBV7-6 to TRBJ2-2; TRBD2 is a possible D gene (6 bases). Trimming left V 5 bases short and J 6 bases short, with 13 bases between. The CDR3 sequence is 14 residues long. Germline V gives CDR1 SGHVS, CDR2 FNYEAQ. The CDR3: CASSPVAGSGELFF. The DNA for the CDR3 is TGTGCCAGCAGCCCGGTCGCGGGGTCCGGGGAGCTGTTTTTT.

V is TRBV4-3 and J is TRBJ1-5; 7 bases map to TRBD1. The V gene's germline CDR1 is LGHNA and CDR2 YSLEER. J was trimmed by 6 bases and V by 3 bases; bases with no gene match: 8. CDR3 length equals 15 residues. This chain's CDR3 is CASSQGKGGLQPQHF. The CDR3 nucleotides read TGCGCCAGCAGCCAGGGGAAAGGGGGCCTTCAGCCCCAGCATTTT.

The chain links TRBV24-1 to TRBJ1-2; D is possibly TRBD1 (6 bases). Trimming stripped 2 bases from V and 7 bases from J, with 13 bases between. The CDR3 has 14 amino acids. Germline CDR1 is KGHDR and CDR2 is SFDVKD. In nucleotides, the CDR3 is TGTGCCACCAGTGATTCAGACAGGACCAGTGGCTACACCTTC. This sequence encodes CATSDSDRTSGYTF.

This chain connects TRBV19 to TRBJ1-5; maybe TRBD1 (5 bases). The germline V gene encodes CDR1 LNHDA and CDR2 SQIVND (reference sequence). Trimming cost V 8 bases and J 1 base, with 15 bases left between them. The CDR3 is made up of 15 amino acids. As DNA, the CDR3 is TGTGCCAGTTGCTCCACCCCAGGGAGCAATCAGCCCCAGCATTTT. Translation: CASCSTPGSNQPQHF. Complete variable domain (other parts from reference TRBV19 and TRBJ1-5): DGGITQSPKYLFRKEGQNVTLSCEQNLNHDAMYWYRQDPGQGLRLIYYSQIVNDFQKGDIAEGYSVSREKKESFPLTVTSAQKNPTAFYLCASCSTPGSNQPQHFGDGTRLSIL.

This clonotype was observed once. V usage is TRBV15 and J usage is TRBJ2-2, with TRBD2 identical over 10 bases. Looked up from germline, CDR1 is LNHNV and CDR2 is YYDKDF (reference sequence). V dropped 2 bases and J dropped 3; count of bases not matched to a gene: 3. There are 16 residues in the CDR3. CDR3 amino acids: CATSRQRGGHTGELFF. The CDR3 DNA reads as TGTGCCACCAGCAGACAGCGGGGGGGCCACACCGGGGAGCTGTTTTTT.

V gene TRBV12-3 or TRBV12-4 combines with J gene TRBJ1-2, with D tentatively TRBD1 (5 bases). The CDR3 is 15 residues long. The V end was cut by 3 bases, the J end by 0 bases, with 11 bases between. CDR3 in amino acids: CASSLGLASNYGYTF. The CDR3 region has the DNA TGTGCCAGCAGTTTGGGGCTAGCCTCTAACTATGGCTACACCTTC.